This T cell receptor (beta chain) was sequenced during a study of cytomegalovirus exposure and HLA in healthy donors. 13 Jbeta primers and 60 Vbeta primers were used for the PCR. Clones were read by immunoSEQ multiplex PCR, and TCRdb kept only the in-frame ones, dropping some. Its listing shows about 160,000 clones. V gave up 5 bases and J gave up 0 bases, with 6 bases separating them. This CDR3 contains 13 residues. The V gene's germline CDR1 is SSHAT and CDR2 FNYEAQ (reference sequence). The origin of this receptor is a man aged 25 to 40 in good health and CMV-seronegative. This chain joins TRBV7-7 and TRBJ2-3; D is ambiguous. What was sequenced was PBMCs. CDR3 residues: CASSGGSTDTQYF. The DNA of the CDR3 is TGTGCCAGCAGCGGCGGAAGCACAGATACGCAGTATTTT.